The subject of this entry is one TCR beta chain. The antigen remains undetermined. These data belong to a study of cytomegalovirus exposure and HLA in healthy donors. Study-level information: Tens of millions of unique TCRs from HLA-typed donors were held in an early data release.

In the PCR, 60 Vbeta and 13 Jbeta primers were used. Profiling relied on immunoSEQ multiplex PCR, and the TCRdb table lists in-frame clones only, not all of them. This sample has roughly 140,000 clones, with 82% found just once. Germline V gene data show CDR1 as SGHKS and CDR2 as YYEKEE (reference sequence). V was pared by 3 bases and J by 8 bases, with 17 bases of the junction left unmatched. The CDR3 is 18 residues long. Notes on the study in general: A prior analysis recorded that most TCR beta V segments were productive about 90% or about 30% of the time. An observed cluster of highly shared sequence variants was recorded as a likely sequencing artifact.

The receptor's source is a male donor in good health and CMV-seronegative. The sample taken for sequencing was PBMCs. This sequence joins TRBV5-5 and TRBJ2-2; TRBD1 aligns across 9 bases. The CDR3 DNA sequence: TGTGCCAGCAGCTGGGTTCCGGGACAGGGTGTATCGGGTGGGGAGCTGTTTTTT. Encoded protein: CASSWVPGQGVSGGELFF.